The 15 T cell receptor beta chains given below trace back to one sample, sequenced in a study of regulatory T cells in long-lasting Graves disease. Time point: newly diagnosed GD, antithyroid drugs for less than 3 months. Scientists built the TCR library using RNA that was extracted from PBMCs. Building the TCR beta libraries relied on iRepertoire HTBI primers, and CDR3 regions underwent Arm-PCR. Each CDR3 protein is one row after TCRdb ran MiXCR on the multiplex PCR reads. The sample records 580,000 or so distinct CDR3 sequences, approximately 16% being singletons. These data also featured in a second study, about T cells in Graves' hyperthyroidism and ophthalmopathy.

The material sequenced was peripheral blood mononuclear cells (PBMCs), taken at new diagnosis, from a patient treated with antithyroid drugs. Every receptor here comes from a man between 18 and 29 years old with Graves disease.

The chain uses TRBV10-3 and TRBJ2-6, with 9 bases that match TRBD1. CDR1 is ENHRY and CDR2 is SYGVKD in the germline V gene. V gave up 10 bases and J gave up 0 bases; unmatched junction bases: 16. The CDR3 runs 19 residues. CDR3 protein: CASGDRDAPYPSGANVLTF. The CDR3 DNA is TGTGCCAGCGGGGACAGGGACGCTCCCTACCCCTCTGGGGCCAACGTCCTGACTTTC.

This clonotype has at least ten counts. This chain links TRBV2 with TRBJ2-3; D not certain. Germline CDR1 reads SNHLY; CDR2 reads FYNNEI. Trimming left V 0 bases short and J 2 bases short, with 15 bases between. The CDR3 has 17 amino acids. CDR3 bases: TGTGCCAGCAGTGAAGCGGGGTCGAGCGCTTTCACAGATACGCAGTATTTT. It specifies CASSEAGSSAFTDTQYF.

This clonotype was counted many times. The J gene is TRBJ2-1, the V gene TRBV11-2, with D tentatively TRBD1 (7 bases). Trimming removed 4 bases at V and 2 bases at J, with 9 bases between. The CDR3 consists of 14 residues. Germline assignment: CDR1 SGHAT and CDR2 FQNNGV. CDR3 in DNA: TGTGCCAGCAGCTCAGGGGGGCCCTACAATGAGCAGTTCTTC. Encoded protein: CASSSGGPYNEQFF.

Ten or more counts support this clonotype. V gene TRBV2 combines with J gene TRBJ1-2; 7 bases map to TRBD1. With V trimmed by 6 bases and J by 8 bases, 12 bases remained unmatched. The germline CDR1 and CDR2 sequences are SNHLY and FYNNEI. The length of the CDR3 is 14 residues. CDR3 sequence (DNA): TGTGCCAGCAGGGAGGGACAGCTCTCGGGGGGCTACACCTTC. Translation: CASREGQLSGGYTF.

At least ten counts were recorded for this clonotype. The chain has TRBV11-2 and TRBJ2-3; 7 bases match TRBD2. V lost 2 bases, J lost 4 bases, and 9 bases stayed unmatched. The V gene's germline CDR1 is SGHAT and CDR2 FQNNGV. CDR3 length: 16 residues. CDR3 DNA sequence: TGTGCCAGCAGCTTACTTGCGGGAGCGGCGGCAGATACGCAGTATTTT. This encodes CASSLLAGAAADTQYF.

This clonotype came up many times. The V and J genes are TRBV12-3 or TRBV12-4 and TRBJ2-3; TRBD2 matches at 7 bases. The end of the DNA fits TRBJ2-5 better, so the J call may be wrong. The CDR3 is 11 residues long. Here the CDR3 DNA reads TGTGCCAGCACCACGGGGGGAAGCCAGTACTTC. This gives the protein CASTTGGSQYF.

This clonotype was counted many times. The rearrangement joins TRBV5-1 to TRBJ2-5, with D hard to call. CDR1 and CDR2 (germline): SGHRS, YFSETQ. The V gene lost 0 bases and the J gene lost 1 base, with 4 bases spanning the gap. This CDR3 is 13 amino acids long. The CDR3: CASSLATQETQYF. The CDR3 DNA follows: TGCGCCAGCAGCTTGGCGACCCAAGAGACCCAGTACTTC.

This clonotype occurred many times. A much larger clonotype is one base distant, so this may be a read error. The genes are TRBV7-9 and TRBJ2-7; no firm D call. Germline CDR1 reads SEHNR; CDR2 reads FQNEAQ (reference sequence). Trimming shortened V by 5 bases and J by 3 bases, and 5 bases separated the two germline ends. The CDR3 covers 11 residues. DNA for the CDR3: TGTGCCAGCAGCCACGGCTACGAGCAGTACTTC. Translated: CASSHGYEQYF.

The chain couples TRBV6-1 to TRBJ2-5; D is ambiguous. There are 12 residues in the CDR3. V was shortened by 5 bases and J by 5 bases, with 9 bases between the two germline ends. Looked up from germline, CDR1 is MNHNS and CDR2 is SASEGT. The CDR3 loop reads CASSHDRETQYF. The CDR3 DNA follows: TGTGCCAGCAGTCACGATCGGGAGACCCAGTACTTC.

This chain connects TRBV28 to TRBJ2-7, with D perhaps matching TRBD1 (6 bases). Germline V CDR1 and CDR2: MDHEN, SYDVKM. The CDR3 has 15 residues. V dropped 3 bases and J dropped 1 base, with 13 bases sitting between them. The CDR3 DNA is TGTGCCAGCAGTTTCGCTAGGGGGATATCCTACGAGCAGTACTTC. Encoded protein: CASSFARGISYEQYF.

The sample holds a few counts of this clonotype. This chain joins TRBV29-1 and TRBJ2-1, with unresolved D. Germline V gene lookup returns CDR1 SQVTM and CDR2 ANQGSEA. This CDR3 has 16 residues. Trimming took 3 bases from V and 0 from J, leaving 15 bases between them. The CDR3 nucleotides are TGCAGCGTTGACCCCTTGCCCTCGAGCTCCTACAATGAGCAGTTCTTC. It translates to CSVDPLPSSSYNEQFF.

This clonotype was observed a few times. DNA for the CDR3: TGTGCCAGCAGCTTAGATGGAGCGGGAGGGCGAATTGGAAATGAGCAGTTCTTC. Translated: CASSLDGAGGRIGNEQFF. The V gene is TRBV7-9, the J gene TRBJ2-1; 10 nucleotides align to TRBD2. The germline V gene encodes CDR1 SEHNR and CDR2 FQNEAQ (reference sequence). The CDR3 sequence is 18 residues long. The junction had 13 bases not matched to a gene; V was cut back by 1 base and J by 7 bases.

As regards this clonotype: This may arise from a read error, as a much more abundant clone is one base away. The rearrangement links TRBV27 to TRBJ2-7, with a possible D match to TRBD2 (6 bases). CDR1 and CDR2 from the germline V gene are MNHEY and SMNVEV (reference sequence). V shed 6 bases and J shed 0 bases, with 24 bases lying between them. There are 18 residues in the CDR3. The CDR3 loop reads CASSPRWTGGIISYEQYF. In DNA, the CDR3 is TGTGCCAGCAGCCCACGATGGACTGGCGGGATAATCTCCTACGAGCAGTACTTC.

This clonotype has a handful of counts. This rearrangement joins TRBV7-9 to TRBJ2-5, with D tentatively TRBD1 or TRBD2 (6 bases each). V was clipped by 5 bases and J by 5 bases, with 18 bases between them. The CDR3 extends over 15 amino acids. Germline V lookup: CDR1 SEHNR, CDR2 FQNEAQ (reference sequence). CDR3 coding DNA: TGTGCCAGCAGCAGGGGGGATAGGGCTCCCGAGACCCAGTACTTC. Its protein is CASSRGDRAPETQYF.

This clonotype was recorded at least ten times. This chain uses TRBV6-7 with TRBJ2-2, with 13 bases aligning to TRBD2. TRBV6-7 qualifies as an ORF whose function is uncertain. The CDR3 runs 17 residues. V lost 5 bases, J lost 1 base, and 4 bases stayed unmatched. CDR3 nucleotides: TGTGCCAGCAGTCGCCGGACTAGCGGGGGGAACACCGGGGAGCTGTTTTTT. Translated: CASSRRTSGGNTGELFF.